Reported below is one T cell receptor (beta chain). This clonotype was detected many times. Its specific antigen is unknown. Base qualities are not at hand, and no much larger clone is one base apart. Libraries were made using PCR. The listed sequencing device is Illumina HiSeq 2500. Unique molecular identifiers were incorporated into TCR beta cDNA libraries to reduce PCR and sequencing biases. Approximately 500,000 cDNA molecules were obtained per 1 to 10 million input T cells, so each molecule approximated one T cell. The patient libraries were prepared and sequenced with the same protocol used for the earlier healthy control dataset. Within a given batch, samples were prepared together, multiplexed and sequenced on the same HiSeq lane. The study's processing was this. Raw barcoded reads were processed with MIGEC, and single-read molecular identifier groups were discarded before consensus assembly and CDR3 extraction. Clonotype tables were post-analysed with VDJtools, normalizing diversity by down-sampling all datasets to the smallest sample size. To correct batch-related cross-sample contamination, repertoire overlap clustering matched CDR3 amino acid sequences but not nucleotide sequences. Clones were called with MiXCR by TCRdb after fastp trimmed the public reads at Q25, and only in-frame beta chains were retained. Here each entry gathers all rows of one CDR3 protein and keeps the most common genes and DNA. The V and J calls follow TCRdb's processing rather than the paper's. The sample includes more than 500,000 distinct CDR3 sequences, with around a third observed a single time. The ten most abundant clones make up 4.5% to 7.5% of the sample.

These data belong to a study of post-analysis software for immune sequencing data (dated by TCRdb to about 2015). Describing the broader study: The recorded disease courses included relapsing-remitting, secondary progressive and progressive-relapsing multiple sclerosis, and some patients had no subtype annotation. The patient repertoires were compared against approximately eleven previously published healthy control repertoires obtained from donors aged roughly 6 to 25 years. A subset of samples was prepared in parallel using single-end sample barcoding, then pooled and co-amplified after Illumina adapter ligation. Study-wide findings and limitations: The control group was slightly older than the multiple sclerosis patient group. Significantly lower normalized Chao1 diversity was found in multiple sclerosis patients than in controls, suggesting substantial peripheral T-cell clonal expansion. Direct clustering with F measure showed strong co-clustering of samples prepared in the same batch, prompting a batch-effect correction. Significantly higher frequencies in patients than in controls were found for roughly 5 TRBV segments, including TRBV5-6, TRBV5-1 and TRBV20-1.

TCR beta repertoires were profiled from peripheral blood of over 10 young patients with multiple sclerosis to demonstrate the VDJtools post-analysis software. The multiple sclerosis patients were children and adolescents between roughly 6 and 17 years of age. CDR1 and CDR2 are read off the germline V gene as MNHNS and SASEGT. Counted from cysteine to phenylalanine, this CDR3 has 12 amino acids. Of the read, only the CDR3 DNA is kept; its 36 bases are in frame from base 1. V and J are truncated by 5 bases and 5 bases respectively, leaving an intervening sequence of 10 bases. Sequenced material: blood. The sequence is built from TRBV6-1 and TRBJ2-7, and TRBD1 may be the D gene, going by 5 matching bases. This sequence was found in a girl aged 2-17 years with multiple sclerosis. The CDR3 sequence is CASSLQGDEQYF. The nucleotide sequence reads TGTGCCAGCAGTCTCCAGGGTGACGAGCAGTACTTC.